This T cell receptor (beta chain) originates from a study of OX40 agonist ivuxolimab in advanced cancers. About the study: Dose-escalation patients were diagnosed with hepatocellular carcinoma, melanoma, renal cell cancer or head and neck cancer. Partial responses, seen in three patients, involved one hepatocellular carcinoma and two cutaneous melanomas. Study conclusions and caveats: Low clonal expansion, among the lowest seen, marked partial responders at 0.1-3.0 mg/kg.

With regard to this clone: Its antigen remains unknown.

Blood samples were obtained at baseline, cycle 4 day 1, and cycle 7 day 1. Libraries were prepared by immunoSEQ multiplex PCR; TCRdb keeps only in-frame clonotypes and omits some of them. Of nearly 45,000 clones in the sample, 80% are singletons; the top ten hold 3.5% to 5%. The CDR3 is 12 residues long. V shed 7 bases and J shed 3 bases, with 7 bases lying between them. Germline CDR1 and CDR2: LNHDA and SQIVND (reference sequence). The V and J genes are TRBV19 and TRBJ1-5; the D is unclear. The origin of this receptor is an adult with an advanced solid tumor such as melanoma, head and neck, liver or kidney cancer. The source material was CD4+ or CD8+ T cells sorted from blood, sampled in a trial of the OX40 agonist ivuxolimab. CDR3 DNA sequence: TGTGCCAGTAAACTGGTCAATCAGCCCCAGCATTTT. It yields the protein CASKLVNQPQHF.